This T cell receptor (beta chain) was sequenced for a study of T-cell memory formation after mild COVID-19. CDR3 length equals 14 residues. Germline lookup yields CDR1 SGHNT and CDR2 YYREEE (reference sequence). Trimming shortened V by 6 bases and J by 3 bases, and 16 bases separated the two germline ends. The study, taken as a whole, reports: The main location of contracting CD4+ clones was CM and EM, and that of contracting CD8+ clones was EMRA.

TCRdb passed the 5' RACE reads through MiXCR, listing each CDR3 protein once. This table holds 160,000 or so distinct CDR3 sequences, around a third found once. Comments on this clonotype: Antigen unknown.

The chain uses TRBV5-4 and TRBJ2-7; no clear D gene. The sequenced sample was PBMCs or a T cell subset sorted from them (not recorded which). The sequence was obtained from an adult woman who had mild COVID-19 (a few samples of this study predate the infection). Cell type and time point are not known. DNA for the CDR3: TGTGCCAGCACCCGTGGGAACAGAGTCTACGAGCAGTACTTC. Its translation is CASTRGNRVYEQYF.